The rows below give T cell receptor beta chains drawn from one sample of a study of radiotherapy plus CTLA-4 blockade in lung cancer. Measured with immunoSEQ multiplex PCR; TCRdb has only the in-frame clones, and not every one. The sample has some 50,000 clones, approximately 84% seen once. Here the sequenced sample was peripheral blood, taken from a patient treated with radiotherapy plus ipilimumab. These receptors originate from a human donor with non-small cell lung cancer whose response to radiotherapy plus ipilimumab could not be evaluated. CDR3s include the opening cysteine and the closing phenylalanine or tryptophan. The order of the fields is J gene, clone size, V gene, D gene, CDR3 protein, CDR3 DNA. A D gene is named only where the DNA matches it firmly. Only some rows state a clone size, as once, few, many or a class for expanded clones.

J: TRBJ1-2
size: -
V: TRBV4-1
D: -
CDR3: CASSQESRNYGYTF
DNA: TGCGCCAGCAGCCAAGAATCCAGAAACTATGGCTACACCTTC

J: TRBJ1-3
size: -
V: TRBV6-5
D: -
CDR3: CASTTTKKGNTIYF
DNA: TGTGCCAGCACCACCACAAAAAAGGGAAACACCATATATTTT

J: TRBJ2-5
size: -
V: TRBV5-1
D: TRBD1
CDR3: CASSVTGAQETQYF
DNA: TGCGCCAGCAGCGTGACAGGGGCCCAAGAGACCCAGTACTTC

J: TRBJ2-6
size: -
V: TRBV5-5
D: -
CDR3: CASSPLKTGANVLTF
DNA: TGTGCCAGCAGCCCACTCAAAACTGGGGCCAACGTCCTGACTTTC

J: TRBJ2-6
size: once
V: TRBV6-7
D: TRBD2
CDR3: CASSGGDGANVLTF
DNA: TGTGCCAGCAGTGGGGGGGATGGGGCCAACGTCCTGACTTTC

J: TRBJ2-4
size: -
V: TRBV25-1
D: -
CDR3: CASSEYDGLAKNIQYF
DNA: TGTGCCAGCAGTGAATACGATGGACTAGCCAAAAACATTCAGTACTTC

J: TRBJ1-4
size: -
V: TRBV30
D: -
CDR3: CAWSVGGASEKLFF
DNA: TGTGCCTGGAGTGTTGGGGGGGCAAGTGAAAAACTGTTTTTT

J: TRBJ2-1
size: -
V: TRBV30
D: -
CDR3: CAWKERAYNEQFF
DNA: TGTGCCTGGAAAGAAAGAGCCTACAATGAGCAGTTCTTC

J: TRBJ2-5
size: -
V: TRBV7-6
D: -
CDR3: CASSSAGEPGETQYF
DNA: TGTGCCAGCAGCTCCGCAGGGGAACCGGGAGAGACCCAGTACTTC

J: TRBJ1-2
size: -
V: TRBV9
D: -
CDR3: CASSVAAGLIYGYTF
DNA: TGTGCCAGCAGCGTAGCGGCAGGGCTAATCTATGGCTACACCTTC

J: TRBJ2-5
size: -
V: TRBV5-4
D: -
CDR3: CASRLDFQETQYF
DNA: TGTGCCAGCAGACTGGACTTCCAAGAGACCCAGTACTTC

J: TRBJ2-5
size: -
V: TRBV5-5
D: TRBD1
CDR3: CASSRGTGETQYF
DNA: TGTGCCAGCAGTCGTGGGACAGGCGAGACCCAGTACTTC

J: TRBJ1-2
size: -
V: TRBV4-3
D: TRBD1
CDR3: CASSQDDRDLEGYTF
DNA: TGCGCCAGCAGCCAAGACGACAGGGACCTCGAGGGCTACACCTTC

J: TRBJ2-7
size: -
V: TRBV18
D: -
CDR3: CASSPSIGQYEQYF
DNA: TGTGCCAGCTCACCGTCGATAGGACAGTACGAGCAGTACTTC

J: TRBJ1-4
size: -
V: TRBV25-1
D: TRBD1
CDR3: CASSDRGQGREKLFF
DNA: TGTGCCAGCAGTGACCGGGGACAGGGGCGTGAAAAACTGTTTTTT

J: TRBJ2-7
size: -
V: TRBV15
D: -
CDR3: CATSNSGSYEQYF
DNA: TGTGCCACCAGCAATTCCGGGTCATACGAGCAGTACTTC